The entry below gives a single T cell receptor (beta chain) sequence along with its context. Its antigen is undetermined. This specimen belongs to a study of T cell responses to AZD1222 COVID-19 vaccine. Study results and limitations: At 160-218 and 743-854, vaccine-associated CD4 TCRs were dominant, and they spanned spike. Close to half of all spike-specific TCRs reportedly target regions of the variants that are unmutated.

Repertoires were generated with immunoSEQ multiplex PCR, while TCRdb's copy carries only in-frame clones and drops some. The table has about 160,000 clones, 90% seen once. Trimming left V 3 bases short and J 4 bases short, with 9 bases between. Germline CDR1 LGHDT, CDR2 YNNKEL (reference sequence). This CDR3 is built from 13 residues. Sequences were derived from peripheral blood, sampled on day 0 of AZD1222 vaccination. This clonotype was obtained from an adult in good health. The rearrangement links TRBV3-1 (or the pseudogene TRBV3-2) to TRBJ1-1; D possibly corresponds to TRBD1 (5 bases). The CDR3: CASSHSGGTEAFF. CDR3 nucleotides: TGTGCCAGCAGCCACAGCGGGGGCACTGAAGCTTTCTTT.